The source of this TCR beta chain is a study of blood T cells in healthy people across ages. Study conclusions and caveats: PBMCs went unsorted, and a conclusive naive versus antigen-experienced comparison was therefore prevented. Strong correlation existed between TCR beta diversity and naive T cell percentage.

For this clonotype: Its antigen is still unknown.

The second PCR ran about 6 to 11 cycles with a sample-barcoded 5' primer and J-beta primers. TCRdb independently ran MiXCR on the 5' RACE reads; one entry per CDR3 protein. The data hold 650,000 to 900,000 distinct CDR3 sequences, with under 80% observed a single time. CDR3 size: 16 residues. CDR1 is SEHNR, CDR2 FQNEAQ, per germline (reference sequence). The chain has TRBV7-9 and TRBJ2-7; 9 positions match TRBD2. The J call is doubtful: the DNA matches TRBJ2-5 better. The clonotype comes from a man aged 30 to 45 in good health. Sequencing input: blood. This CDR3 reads CASSLVLGLAMETQYF. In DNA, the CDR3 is TGTGCCAGCAGCTTAGTATTGGGACTAGCAATGGAGACCCAGTACTTC.